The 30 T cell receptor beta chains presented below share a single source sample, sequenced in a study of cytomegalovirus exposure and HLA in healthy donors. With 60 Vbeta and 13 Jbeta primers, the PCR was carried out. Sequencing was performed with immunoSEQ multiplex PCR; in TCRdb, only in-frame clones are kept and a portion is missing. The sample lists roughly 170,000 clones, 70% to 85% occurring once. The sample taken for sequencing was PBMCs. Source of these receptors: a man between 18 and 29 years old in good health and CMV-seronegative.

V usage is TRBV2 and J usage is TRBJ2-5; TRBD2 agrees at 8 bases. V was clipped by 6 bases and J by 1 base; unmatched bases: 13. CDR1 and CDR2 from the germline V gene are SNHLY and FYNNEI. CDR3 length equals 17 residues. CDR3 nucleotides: TGTGCCAGCAGCCACGACCCAGCGGGGGTACTCCAAGAGACCCAGTACTTC. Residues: CASSHDPAGVLQETQYF.

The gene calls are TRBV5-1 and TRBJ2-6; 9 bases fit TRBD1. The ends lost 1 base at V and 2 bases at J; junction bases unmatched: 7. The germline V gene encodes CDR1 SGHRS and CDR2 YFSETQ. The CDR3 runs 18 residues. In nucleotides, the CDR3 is TGCGCCAGCAGCTTGAGTTGGACAGGGGCCGCTGGGGCCAACGTCCTGACTTTC. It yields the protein CASSLSWTGAAGANVLTF.

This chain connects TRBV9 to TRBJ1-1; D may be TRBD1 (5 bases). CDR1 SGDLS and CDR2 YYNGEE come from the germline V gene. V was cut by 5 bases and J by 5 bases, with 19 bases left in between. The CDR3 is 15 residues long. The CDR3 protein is CASRKAGSSETEAFF. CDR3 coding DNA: TGTGCCAGCAGAAAAGCAGGGTCTTCGGAGACTGAAGCTTTCTTT.

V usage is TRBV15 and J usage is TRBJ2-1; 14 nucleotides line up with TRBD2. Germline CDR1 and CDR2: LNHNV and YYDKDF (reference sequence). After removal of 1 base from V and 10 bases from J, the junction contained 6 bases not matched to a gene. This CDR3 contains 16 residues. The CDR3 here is CATSRAGLAGEGEQFF. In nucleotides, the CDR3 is TGTGCCACCAGCAGAGCGGGACTAGCGGGGGAGGGGGAGCAGTTCTTC.

This chain's CDR3 is CASSFSGGSLEAFF. The CDR3 DNA follows: TGTGCCAGCAGTTTCTCTGGGGGGTCCCTTGAAGCTTTCTTT. The gene calls are TRBV28 and TRBJ1-1; D is perhaps TRBD1 (5 bases). Between the trimmed V and J ends, which lost 3 bases and 7 bases, there was a span of 15 bases. This CDR3 region has 14 residues. Per germline, CDR1 MDHEN and CDR2 SYDVKM.

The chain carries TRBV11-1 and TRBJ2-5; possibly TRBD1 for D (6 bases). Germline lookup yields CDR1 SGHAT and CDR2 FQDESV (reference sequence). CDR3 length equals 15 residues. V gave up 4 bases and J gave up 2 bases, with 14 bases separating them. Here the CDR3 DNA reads TGTGCCAGCAGCTCCGACCCAGGACAGCAAGAGACCCAGTACTTC. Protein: CASSSDPGQQETQYF.

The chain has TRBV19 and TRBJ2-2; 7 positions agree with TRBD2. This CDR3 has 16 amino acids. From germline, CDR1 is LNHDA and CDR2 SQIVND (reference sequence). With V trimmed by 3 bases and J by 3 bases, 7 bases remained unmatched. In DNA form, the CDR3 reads TGTGCCAGTAGTATTGTGGCGGGAGTTTACACCGGGGAGCTGTTTTTT. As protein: CASSIVAGVYTGELFF.

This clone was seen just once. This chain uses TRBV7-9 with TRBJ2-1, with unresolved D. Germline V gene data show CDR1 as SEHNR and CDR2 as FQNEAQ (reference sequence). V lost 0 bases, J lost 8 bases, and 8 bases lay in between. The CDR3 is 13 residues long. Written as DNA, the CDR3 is TGTGCCAGCAGCTTAGCTCTCCCAGATGAGCAGTTCTTC. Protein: CASSLALPDEQFF.

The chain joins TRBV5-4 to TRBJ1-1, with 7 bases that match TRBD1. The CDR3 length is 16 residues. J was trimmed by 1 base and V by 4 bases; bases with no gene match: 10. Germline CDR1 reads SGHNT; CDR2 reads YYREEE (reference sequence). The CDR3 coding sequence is TGTGCCAGCAGCGGCGGGGACAGCCTGCCGAACACTGAAGCTTTCTTT. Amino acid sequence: CASSGGDSLPNTEAFF.

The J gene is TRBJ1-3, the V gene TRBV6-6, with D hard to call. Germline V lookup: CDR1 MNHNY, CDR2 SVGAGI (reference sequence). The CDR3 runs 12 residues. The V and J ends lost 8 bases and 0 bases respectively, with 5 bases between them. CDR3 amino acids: CASSGSGNTIYF. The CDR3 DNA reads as TGTGCCAGCTCGGGCTCTGGAAACACCATATATTTT.

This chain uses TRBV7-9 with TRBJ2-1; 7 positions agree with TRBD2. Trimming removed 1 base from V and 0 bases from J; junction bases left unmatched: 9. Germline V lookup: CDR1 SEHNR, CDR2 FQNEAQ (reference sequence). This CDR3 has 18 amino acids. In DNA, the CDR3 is TGTGCCAGCAGCTTAGGGCTCGGGGAGGGGAGCTCCTACAATGAGCAGTTCTTC. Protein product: CASSLGLGEGSSYNEQFF.

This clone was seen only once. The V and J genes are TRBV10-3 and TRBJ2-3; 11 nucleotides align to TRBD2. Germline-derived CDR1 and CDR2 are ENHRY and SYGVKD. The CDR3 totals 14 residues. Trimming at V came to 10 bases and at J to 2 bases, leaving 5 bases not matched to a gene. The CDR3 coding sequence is TGTGCCACCATGACTAGCGGGAACACAGATACGCAGTATTTT. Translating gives CATMTSGNTDTQYF.

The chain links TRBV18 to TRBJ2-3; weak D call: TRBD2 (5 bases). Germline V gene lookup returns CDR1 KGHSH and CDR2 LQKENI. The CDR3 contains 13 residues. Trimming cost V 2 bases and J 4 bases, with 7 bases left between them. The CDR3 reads CASSPSGADTQYF. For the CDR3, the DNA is TGTGCCAGCTCACCATCCGGGGCAGATACGCAGTATTTT. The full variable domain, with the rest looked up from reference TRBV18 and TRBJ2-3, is NAGVMQNPRHLVRRRGQEARLRCSPMKGHSHVYWYRQLPEEGLKFMVYLQKENIIDESGMPKERFSAEFPKEGPSILRIQQVVRGDSAAYFCASSPSGADTQYFGPGTRLTVL.

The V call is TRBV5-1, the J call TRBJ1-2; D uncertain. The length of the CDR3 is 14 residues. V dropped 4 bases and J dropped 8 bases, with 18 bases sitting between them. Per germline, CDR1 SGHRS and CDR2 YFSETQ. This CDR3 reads CASSPWQAAGGYTF. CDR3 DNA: TGCGCCAGCAGCCCGTGGCAGGCAGCGGGAGGCTACACCTTC.

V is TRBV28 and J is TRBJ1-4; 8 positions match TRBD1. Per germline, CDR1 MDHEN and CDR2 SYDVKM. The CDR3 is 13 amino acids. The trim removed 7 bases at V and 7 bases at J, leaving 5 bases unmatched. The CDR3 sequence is CASTVDRGEKLFF. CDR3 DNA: TGTGCCAGCACCGTAGACAGGGGTGAAAAACTGTTTTTT.

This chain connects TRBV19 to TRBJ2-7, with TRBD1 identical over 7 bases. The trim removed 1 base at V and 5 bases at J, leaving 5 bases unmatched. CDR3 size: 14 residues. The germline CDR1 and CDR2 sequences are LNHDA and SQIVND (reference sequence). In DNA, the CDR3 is TGTGCCAGTAGTATAGGCGACAGGGCCCACGAGCAGTACTTC. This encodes CASSIGDRAHEQYF.

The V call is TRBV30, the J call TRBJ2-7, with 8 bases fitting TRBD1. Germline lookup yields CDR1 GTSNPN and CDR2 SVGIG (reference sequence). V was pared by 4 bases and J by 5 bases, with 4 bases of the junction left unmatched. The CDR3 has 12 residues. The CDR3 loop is CAWNPTGDEQYF. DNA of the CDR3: TGTGCCTGGAACCCGACAGGGGACGAGCAGTACTTC.

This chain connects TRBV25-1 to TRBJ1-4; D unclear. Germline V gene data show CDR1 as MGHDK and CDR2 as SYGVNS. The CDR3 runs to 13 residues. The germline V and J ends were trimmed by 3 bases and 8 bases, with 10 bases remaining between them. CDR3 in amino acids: CASSESHLEKLFF. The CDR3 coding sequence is TGTGCCAGCAGTGAGTCCCACTTGGAAAAACTGTTTTTT.

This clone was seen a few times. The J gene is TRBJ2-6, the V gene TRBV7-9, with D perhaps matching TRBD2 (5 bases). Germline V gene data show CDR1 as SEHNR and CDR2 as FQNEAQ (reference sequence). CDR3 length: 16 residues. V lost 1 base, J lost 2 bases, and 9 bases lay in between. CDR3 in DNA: TGTGCCAGCAGCTTAGGGGTCGGGGCTGGGGCCAACGTCCTGACTTTC. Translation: CASSLGVGAGANVLTF.

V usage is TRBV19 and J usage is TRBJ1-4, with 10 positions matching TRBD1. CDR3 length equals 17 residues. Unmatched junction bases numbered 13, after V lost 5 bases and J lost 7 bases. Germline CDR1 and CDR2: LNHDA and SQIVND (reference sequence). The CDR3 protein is CASSVDRGRRVGEKLFF. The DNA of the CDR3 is TGTGCCAGTAGTGTCGACAGGGGGCGACGGGTGGGTGAAAAACTGTTTTTT.

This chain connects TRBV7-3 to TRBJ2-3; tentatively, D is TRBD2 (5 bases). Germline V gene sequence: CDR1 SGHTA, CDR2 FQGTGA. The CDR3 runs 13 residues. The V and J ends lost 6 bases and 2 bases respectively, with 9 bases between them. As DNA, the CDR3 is TGTGCCAGCAGAAGGAGGATCACAGATACGCAGTATTTT. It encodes CASRRRITDTQYF.

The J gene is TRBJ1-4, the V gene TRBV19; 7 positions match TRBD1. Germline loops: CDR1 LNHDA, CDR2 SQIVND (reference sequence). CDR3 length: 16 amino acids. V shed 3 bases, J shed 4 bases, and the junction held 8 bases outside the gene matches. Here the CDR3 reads CASSIDYRGGNEKLFF. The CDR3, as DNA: TGTGCCAGTAGTATTGACTACAGGGGAGGTAATGAAAAACTGTTTTTT.

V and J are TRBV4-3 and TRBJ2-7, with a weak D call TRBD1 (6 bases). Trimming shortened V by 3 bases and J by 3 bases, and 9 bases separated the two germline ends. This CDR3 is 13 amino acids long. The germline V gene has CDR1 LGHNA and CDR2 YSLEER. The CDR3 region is CASSQDRDYEQYF. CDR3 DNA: TGCGCCAGCAGCCAGGACAGAGACTACGAGCAGTACTTC.

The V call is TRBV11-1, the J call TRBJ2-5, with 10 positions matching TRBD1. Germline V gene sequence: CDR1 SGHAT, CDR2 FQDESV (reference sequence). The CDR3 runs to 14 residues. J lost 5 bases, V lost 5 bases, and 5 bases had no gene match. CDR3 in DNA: TGTGCCAGCAGCCCCGACAGGGGGCTGGAGACCCAGTACTTC. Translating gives CASSPDRGLETQYF.

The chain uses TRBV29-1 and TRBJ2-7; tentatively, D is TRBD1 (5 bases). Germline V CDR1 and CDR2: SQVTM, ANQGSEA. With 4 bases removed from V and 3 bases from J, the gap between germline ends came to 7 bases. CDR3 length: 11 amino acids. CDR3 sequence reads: CSVVQDYEQYF. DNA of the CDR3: TGCAGCGTTGTACAGGACTACGAGCAGTACTTC.

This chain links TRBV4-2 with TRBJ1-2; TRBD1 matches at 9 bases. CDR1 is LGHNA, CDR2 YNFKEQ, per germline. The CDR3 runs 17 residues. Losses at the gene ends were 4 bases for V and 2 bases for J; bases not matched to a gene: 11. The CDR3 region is CASSPSLSGTGNYGYTF. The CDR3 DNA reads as TGTGCCAGCAGCCCAAGCTTATCCGGGACAGGGAACTATGGCTACACCTTC.

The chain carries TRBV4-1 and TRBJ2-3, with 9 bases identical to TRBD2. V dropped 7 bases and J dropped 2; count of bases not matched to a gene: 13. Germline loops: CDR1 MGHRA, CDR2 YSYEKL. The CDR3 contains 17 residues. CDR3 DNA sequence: TGCGCCAGCACCCGACTTGCGACTAGCGGATTCACAGATACGCAGTATTTT. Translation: CASTRLATSGFTDTQYF.

The CDR3 nucleotides read TGTGCCAGTCGGACAGCTTTACAAGAGACCCAGTACTTC. Translated: CASRTALQETQYF. V usage is TRBV7-9 and J usage is TRBJ2-5, with D possibly matching TRBD1 (6 bases). Germline assignment: CDR1 SEHNR and CDR2 FQNEAQ (reference sequence). The CDR3 has 13 residues. Trimming shortened V by 9 bases and J by 2 bases, and 13 bases separated the two germline ends.

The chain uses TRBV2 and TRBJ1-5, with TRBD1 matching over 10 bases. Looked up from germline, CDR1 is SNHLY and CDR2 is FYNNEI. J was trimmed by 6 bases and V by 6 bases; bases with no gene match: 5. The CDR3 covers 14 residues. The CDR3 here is CASSLDRGLQPQHF. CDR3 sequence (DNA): TGTGCCAGCAGCCTAGACAGGGGGCTTCAGCCCCAGCATTTT.

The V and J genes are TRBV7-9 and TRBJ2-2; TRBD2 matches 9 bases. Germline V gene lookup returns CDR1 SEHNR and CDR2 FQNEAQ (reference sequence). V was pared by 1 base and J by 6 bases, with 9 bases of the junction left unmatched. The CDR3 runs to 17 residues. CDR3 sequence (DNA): TGTGCCAGCAGCTTAGGTGCAGCGGGGGGTGTTCCCGGGGAGCTGTTTTTT. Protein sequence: CASSLGAAGGVPGELFF. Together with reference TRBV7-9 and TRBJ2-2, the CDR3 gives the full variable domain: DTGVSQNPRHKITKRGQNVTFRCDPISEHNRLYWYRQTLGQGPEFLTYFQNEAQLEKSRLLSDRFSAERPKGSFSTLEIQRTEQGDSAMYLCASSLGAAGGVPGELFFGEGSRLTVL.